A selection of T cell receptor beta chains follows, all from one sample in a study of neoadjuvant anti-PD-1 for oral cavity cancer. The table came from immunoSEQ multiplex PCR; TCRdb's copy has only in-frame clones and leaves some out. The sample yields about 10,000 clones, roughly 61% seen once. This material consisted of tumor tissue, taken after nivolumab (anti-PD-1) treatment. These receptors all stem from a person aged 35-79 years with oral cavity squamous cell carcinoma. The CDR3 runs from the conserved cysteine through the conserved F or W. Each record gives: V gene, J gene, D gene, clone size, CDR3 DNA, CDR3 protein. A D gene is named only where the DNA matches it firmly. Clone sizes are given selectively: once, few, many, or a class where the clone is expanded.

V: TRBV2; J: TRBJ2-1; D: -; size: -; DNA: TGTGCCAGCAGTGAATCTGGGGGGTCCTACAATGAGCAGTTCTTC; CDR3: CASSESGGSYNEQFF
V: TRBV7-9; J: TRBJ1-2; D: -; size: -; DNA: TGTGCCAGCAGCTTAGTTTCCAGGGTATGGGGCTACACCTTC; CDR3: CASSLVSRVWGYTF
V: TRBV19; J: TRBJ2-7; D: -; size: few; DNA: TGTGCCAGTAGCCCAGCAGGGCAGGGTTACGAGCAGTACTTC; CDR3: CASSPAGQGYEQYF
V: TRBV5-1; J: TRBJ2-7; D: -; size: -; DNA: TGCGCCAGCAGCTTGGGCGGGACCAGCTCCTACGAGCAGTACTTC; CDR3: CASSLGGTSSYEQYF
V: TRBV12-5; J: TRBJ2-7; D: -; size: -; DNA: -; CDR3: CASGRAGHFDF
V: TRBV5-1; J: TRBJ2-2; D: TRBD1; size: few; DNA: TGCGCCAGCAGAGGGGGACAGGAGAACACCGGGGAGCTGTTTTTT; CDR3: CASRGGQENTGELFF
V: TRBV29-1; J: TRBJ1-4; D: -; size: -; DNA: TGCAGCGTGGTAATTCACGGTGAAAAACTGTTTTTT; CDR3: CSVVIHGEKLFF
V: TRBV5-1; J: TRBJ1-6; D: -; size: few; DNA: TGCGCCAGCAGCTTCGCGGCGGATTCACCCCTCCACTTT; CDR3: CASSFAADSPLHF
V: TRBV5-8; J: TRBJ2-2; D: -; size: few; DNA: TGTGCCATACAGGGCGCGGTTGGAACCGGGGAGCTGTTTTTT; CDR3: CAIQGAVGTGELFF
V: TRBV7-9; J: TRBJ2-1; D: -; size: -; DNA: TGTGCCAGCAGCTTATACACTAGGAATGAGCAGTTCTTC; CDR3: CASSLYTRNEQFF
V: TRBV5-8; J: TRBJ2-5; D: TRBD2; size: -; DNA: TGTGCCAGCAGCCCCCCTAGCGGGAGGGCCTCCAGGGAGACCCAGTACTTC; CDR3: CASSPPSGRASRETQYF
V: TRBV5-1; J: TRBJ1-4; D: -; size: -; DNA: TGCGCCAGCAGGCCCGGCGGGGGCGTCGGAAAACTGTTTTTT; CDR3: CASRPGGGVGKLFF
V: TRBV30; J: TRBJ2-2; D: TRBD2; size: -; DNA: TGTGCCTGGGACACTACCCGGGGGGCCGGGGAGCTGTTTTTT; CDR3: CAWDTTRGAGELFF
V: TRBV28; J: TRBJ1-4; D: TRBD1; size: once; DNA: TGTGCCAGCAGCTTACAGGGGGCGTCACTAAGTGAAAAACTGTTTTTT; CDR3: CASSLQGASLSEKLFF
V: TRBV27; J: TRBJ1-5; D: TRBD1; size: -; DNA: TGTGCCAGCAGTCCCCCGGACAGGAGACAGCCCCAGCATTTT; CDR3: CASSPPDRRQPQHF
V: TRBV30; J: TRBJ2-7; D: -; size: few; DNA: TGTGCCTGGAGTGTAGACCGCTACGAGCAGTACTTC; CDR3: CAWSVDRYEQYF
V: TRBV12-5; J: TRBJ1-3; D: -; size: -; DNA: TGTGCTAGTGGTTTGGTACGAGGCGGGCCCGGATTCTCGGGAAACACCATATATTTT; CDR3: CASGLVRGGPGFSGNTIYF
V: TRBV6-4; J: TRBJ1-1; D: -; size: few; DNA: TGTGCCACCTCCCCTCATCCAGGGAACACTGAAGCTTTCTTT; CDR3: CATSPHPGNTEAFF
V: TRBV7-9; J: TRBJ1-6; D: TRBD1; size: -; DNA: TGTGCCAGCAGATCACAGGGGGCGGCTAATTCACCCCTCCACTTT; CDR3: CASRSQGAANSPLHF
V: TRBV5-1; J: TRBJ2-7; D: -; size: once; DNA: TGCGCCAGCAGCAGCTACAGGAGGCGTAACGCCTACGAGCAGTACTTC; CDR3: CASSSYRRRNAYEQYF
V: TRBV18; J: TRBJ2-3; D: TRBD1; size: -; DNA: TGTGCCAGCTCACTTGGGACAGGGGTTAAGCCAGATACGCAGTATTTT; CDR3: CASSLGTGVKPDTQYF
V: TRBV4-2; J: TRBJ2-5; D: TRBD2; size: -; DNA: TGTGCCAGCAGCCTTGACCCTATGACTAGCGGGGGAGGGACCCAGTACTTC; CDR3: CASSLDPMTSGGGTQYF
V: TRBV6-4; J: TRBJ2-1; D: TRBD2; size: -; DNA: TGTGCCAGCAGCGGGAGGTTCGGGAGTGGGACCTACAATGAGCAGTTCTTC; CDR3: CASSGRFGSGTYNEQFF
V: TRBV5-1; J: TRBJ2-7; D: TRBD1; size: -; DNA: TGCGCCAGCAGCTTGGACAGGGGATCCTACGAGCAGTACTTC; CDR3: CASSLDRGSYEQYF
V: TRBV10-3; J: TRBJ2-7; D: -; size: -; DNA: TGTGCCATCAGTGAGTCAGGTCCCGCCTCCTACGAGCAGTACTTC; CDR3: CAISESGPASYEQYF
V: TRBV25-1; J: TRBJ2-1; D: TRBD1; size: -; DNA: TGTGCCAGCAGTGGGAGACAGGGGGATGGGAATGAGCAGTTCTTC; CDR3: CASSGRQGDGNEQFF
V: TRBV29-1; J: TRBJ1-1; D: -; size: -; DNA: TGCAGCGTTGAAAGGCCCAGGGCGGTTGAAGCTTTCTTT; CDR3: CSVERPRAVEAFF
V: TRBV13; J: TRBJ2-7; D: -; size: once; DNA: TGTGCCAGCAGTTTTGGAGGATTGGGGGCCGAGCAGTACTTC; CDR3: CASSFGGLGAEQYF
V: TRBV6-6; J: TRBJ2-7; D: TRBD1; size: -; DNA: TGTGCCAGCTCGAGGACAGGGAGGTTCTACGAGCAGTACTTC; CDR3: CASSRTGRFYEQYF
V: TRBV19; J: TRBJ1-4; D: -; size: once; DNA: TGTGCCAGTAGTAGACACCGGAATGAAAAACTGTTTTTT; CDR3: CASSRHRNEKLFF
V: TRBV6-1; J: TRBJ2-7; D: TRBD2; size: -; DNA: TGTGCCAGCAGTGCTGCTTCGGGACTAGCGGGACAAACCCGGGAGCAGTACTTC; CDR3: CASSAASGLAGQTREQYF
V: TRBV5-4; J: TRBJ1-1; D: -; size: once; DNA: TGTGCCAGCAGCCGCCCGGGCAGGACGAACACTGAAGCTTTCTTT; CDR3: CASSRPGRTNTEAFF
V: TRBV6-6; J: TRBJ1-1; D: -; size: -; DNA: TGTGCCAGCACCCCCCGGTCCGATTTCACTGAAGCTTTCTTT; CDR3: CASTPRSDFTEAFF
V: TRBV19; J: TRBJ1-2; D: TRBD1; size: -; DNA: TGTGCCAGTAGTATCGGACAGGGACCTAACTATGGCTACACCTTC; CDR3: CASSIGQGPNYGYTF
V: TRBV7-3; J: TRBJ1-4; D: -; size: -; DNA: TGTGCCAGCAGCCAGAATTGGGGGGAAAAACTGTTTTTT; CDR3: CASSQNWGEKLFF
V: TRBV19; J: TRBJ1-5; D: -; size: -; DNA: TGTGCCAGTAGTAGAGGGGCCCGGGGGGTGGATCAGCCCCAGCATTTT; CDR3: CASSRGARGVDQPQHF
V: TRBV4-1; J: TRBJ1-6; D: -; size: few; DNA: TGCGCCAGCAGCTTAACGGACCTAGGGACTATAAATTCACCCCTCCACTTT; CDR3: CASSLTDLGTINSPLHF
V: TRBV16; J: TRBJ2-1; D: -; size: large; DNA: TGTGCCAGCAGCCCTAACAATGAGCAGTTCTTC; CDR3: CASSPNNEQFF
V: TRBV11-2; J: TRBJ1-1; D: -; size: -; DNA: TGTGCCAGCAGCTTCGCACCGATGAACACTGAAGCTTTCTTT; CDR3: CASSFAPMNTEAFF
V: TRBV7-3; J: TRBJ2-5; D: -; size: -; DNA: TGTGCCAGCAGCCCCTATTCTCGGAGCCAAGAGACCCAGTACTTC; CDR3: CASSPYSRSQETQYF
V: TRBV18; J: TRBJ1-5; D: TRBD1; size: few; DNA: TGTGCCAGCTCACCCCCTCAGGGGGCGAGCAATCAGCCCCAGCATTTT; CDR3: CASSPPQGASNQPQHF
V: TRBV6-5; J: TRBJ1-1; D: TRBD1; size: -; DNA: TGTGCCAGCAGTTCACAGGGGGCTAGCACTGAAGCTTTCTTT; CDR3: CASSSQGASTEAFF
V: TRBV7-9; J: TRBJ2-7; D: -; size: -; DNA: TGTGCCAGCAGCTTAGATACCTACGAGCAGTACTTC; CDR3: CASSLDTYEQYF
V: TRBV27; J: TRBJ1-2; D: -; size: few; DNA: TGTGCCAGCAGTTCAGGGTGGGCAGGCTACACCTTC; CDR3: CASSSGWAGYTF
V: TRBV19; J: TRBJ2-5; D: -; size: -; DNA: TGTGCCAGTAATTCGCGGGGACGGGAGACCCAGTACTTC; CDR3: CASNSRGRETQYF
V: TRBV6-5; J: TRBJ1-2; D: TRBD1; size: few; DNA: TGTGCCAGCAGTTACAACGACAGGGTATATGGCTACACCTTC; CDR3: CASSYNDRVYGYTF